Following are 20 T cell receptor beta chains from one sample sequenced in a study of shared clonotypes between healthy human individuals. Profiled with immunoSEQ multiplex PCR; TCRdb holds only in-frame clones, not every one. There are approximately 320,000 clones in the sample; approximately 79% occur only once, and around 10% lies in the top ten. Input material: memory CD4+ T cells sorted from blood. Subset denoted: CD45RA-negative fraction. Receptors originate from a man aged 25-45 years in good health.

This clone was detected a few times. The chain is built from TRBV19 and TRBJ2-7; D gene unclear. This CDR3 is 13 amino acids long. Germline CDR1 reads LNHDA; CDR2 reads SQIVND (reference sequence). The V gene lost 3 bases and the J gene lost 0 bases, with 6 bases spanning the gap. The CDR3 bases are TGTGCCAGTAGTATTCAGAGCTCCTACGAGCAGTACTTC. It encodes CASSIQSSYEQYF.

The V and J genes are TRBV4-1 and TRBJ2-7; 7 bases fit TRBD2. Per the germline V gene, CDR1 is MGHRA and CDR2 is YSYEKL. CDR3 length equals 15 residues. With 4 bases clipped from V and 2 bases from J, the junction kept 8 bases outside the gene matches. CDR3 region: CASSRAGLTAYEQYF. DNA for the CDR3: TGCGCCAGCAGCCGAGCGGGGCTGACCGCCTACGAGCAGTACTTC.

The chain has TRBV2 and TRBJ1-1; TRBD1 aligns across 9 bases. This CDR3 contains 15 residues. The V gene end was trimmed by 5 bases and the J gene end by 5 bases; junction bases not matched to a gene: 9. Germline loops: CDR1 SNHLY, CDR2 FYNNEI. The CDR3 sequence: CASSTLGTGLTEAFF. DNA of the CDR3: TGTGCCAGCAGTACCCTTGGGACAGGGTTAACTGAAGCTTTCTTT.

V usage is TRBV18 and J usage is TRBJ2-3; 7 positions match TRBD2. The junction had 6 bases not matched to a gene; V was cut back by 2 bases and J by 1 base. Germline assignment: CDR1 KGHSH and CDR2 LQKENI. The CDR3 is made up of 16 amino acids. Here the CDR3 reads CASSPGREWGTDTQYF. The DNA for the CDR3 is TGTGCCAGCTCACCAGGGCGGGAGTGGGGCACAGATACGCAGTATTTT.

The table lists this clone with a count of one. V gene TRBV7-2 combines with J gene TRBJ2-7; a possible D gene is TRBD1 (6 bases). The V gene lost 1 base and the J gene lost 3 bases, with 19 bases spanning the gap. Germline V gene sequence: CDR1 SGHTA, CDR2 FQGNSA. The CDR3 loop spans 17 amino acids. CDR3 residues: CASSLGGRGRVDYEQYF. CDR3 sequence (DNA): TGTGCCAGCAGCTTAGGAGGCAGGGGACGTGTCGACTACGAGCAGTACTTC.

The CDR3 region is CASSEAGANSYEQYF. CDR3 bases: TGTGCCAGCAGTGAAGCGGGAGCGAACTCCTACGAGCAGTACTTC. The chain couples TRBV6-1 to TRBJ2-7; D is possibly TRBD2 (5 bases). The CDR3 length is 15 residues. Trimming pared 0 bases from V and 0 bases from J, leaving 9 bases between. Germline V gives CDR1 MNHNS, CDR2 SASEGT.

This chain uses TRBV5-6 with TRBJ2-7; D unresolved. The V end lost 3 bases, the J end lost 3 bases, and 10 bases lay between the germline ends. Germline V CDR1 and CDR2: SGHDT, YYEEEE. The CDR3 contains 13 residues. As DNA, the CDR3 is TGTGCCAGCAGCTCCACCCGCGGCTACGAGCAGTACTTC. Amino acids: CASSSTRGYEQYF.

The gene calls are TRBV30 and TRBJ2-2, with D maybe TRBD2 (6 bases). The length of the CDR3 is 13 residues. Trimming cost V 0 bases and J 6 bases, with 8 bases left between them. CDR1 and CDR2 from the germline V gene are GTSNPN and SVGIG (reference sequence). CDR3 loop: CAWSVGGSGELFF. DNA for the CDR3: TGTGCCTGGAGTGTAGGAGGGTCCGGGGAGCTGTTTTTT.

This CDR3 is CASSSSAEKLFF. The CDR3 region has the DNA TGTGCCAGCTCGTCTTCAGCTGAAAAACTGTTTTTT. The rearrangement links TRBV18 to TRBJ1-4; D remains unclear. The V end lost 6 bases, the J end lost 7 bases, and 9 bases lay between the germline ends. The CDR3 is made up of 12 amino acids. Germline values: CDR1 KGHSH, CDR2 LQKENI.

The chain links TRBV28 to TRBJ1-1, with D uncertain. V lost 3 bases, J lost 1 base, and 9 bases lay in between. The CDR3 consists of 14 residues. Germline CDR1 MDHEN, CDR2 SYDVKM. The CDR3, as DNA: TGTGCCAGCAGTTTGGGCACACGGAACACTGAAGCTTTCTTT. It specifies CASSLGTRNTEAFF.

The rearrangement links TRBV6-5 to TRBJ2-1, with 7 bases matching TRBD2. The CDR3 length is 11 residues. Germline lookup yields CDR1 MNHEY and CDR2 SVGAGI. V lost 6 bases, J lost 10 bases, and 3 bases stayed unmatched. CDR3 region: CASRGTTEQFF. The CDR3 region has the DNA TGTGCCAGCAGGGGGACTACCGAGCAGTTCTTC.

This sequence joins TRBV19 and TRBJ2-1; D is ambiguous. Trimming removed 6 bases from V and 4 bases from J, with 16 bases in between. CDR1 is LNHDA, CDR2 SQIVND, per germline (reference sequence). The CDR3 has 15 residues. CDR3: CASSPPYQFYNEQFF. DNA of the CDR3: TGTGCCAGTAGCCCTCCTTACCAGTTTTACAATGAGCAGTTCTTC.

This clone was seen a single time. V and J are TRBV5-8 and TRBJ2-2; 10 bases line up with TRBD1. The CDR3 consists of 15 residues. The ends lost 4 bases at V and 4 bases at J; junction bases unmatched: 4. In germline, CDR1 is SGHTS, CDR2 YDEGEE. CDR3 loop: CASSPGTGATGELFF. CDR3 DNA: TGTGCCAGCAGCCCCGGGACAGGGGCCACCGGGGAGCTGTTTTTT.

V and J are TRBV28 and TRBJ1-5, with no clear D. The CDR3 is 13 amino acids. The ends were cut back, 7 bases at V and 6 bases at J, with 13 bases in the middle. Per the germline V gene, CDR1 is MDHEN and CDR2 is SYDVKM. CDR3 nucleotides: TGTGCCAGCACCCTTCGCCCAGGTCAGCCCCAGCATTTT. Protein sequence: CASTLRPGQPQHF.

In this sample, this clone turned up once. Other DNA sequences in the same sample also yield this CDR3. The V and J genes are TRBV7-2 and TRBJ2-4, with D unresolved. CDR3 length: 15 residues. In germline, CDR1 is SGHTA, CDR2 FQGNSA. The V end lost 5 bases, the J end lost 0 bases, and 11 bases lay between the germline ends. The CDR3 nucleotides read TGTGCCAGCAGCCCCGCCGGCCTAGCCAAAAACATTCAGTACTTC. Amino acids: CASSPAGLAKNIQYF. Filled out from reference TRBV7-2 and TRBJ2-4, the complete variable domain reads GAGVSQSPSNKVTEKGKDVELRCDPISGHTALYWYRQSLGQGLEFLIYFQGNSAPDKSGLPSDRFSAERTGGSVSTLTIQRTQQEDSAVYLCASSPAGLAKNIQYFGAGTRLSVL.

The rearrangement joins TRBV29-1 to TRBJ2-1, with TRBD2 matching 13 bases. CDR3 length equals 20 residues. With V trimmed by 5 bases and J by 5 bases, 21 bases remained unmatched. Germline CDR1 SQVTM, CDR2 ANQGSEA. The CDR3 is CSVLFVTLRTSGSPNNEQFF. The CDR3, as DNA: TGCAGCGTTTTATTTGTAACGTTACGGACTAGCGGGAGTCCCAACAATGAGCAGTTCTTC.

This CDR3 is CASRVTGTPTYEQYF. CDR3 coding DNA: TGCGCCAGCAGGGTAACCGGGACACCAACCTACGAGCAGTACTTC. The chain is built from TRBV5-1 and TRBJ2-7; TRBD1 is a possible D gene (6 bases). Deletions cut 5 bases from V and 2 bases from J, with 17 bases between. Germline loops: CDR1 SGHRS, CDR2 YFSETQ. This CDR3 contains 15 residues. Looking up the rest from reference TRBV5-1 and TRBJ2-7 gives the full variable domain: KAGVTQTPRYLIKTRGQQVTLSCSPISGHRSVSWYQQTPGQGLQFLFEYFSETQRNKGNFPGRFSGRQFSNSRSEMNVSTLELGDSALYLCASRVTGTPTYEQYFGPGTRLTVT.

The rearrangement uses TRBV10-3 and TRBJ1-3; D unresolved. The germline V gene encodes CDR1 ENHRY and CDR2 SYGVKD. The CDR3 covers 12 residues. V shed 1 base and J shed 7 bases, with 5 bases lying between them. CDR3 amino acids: CAISEWGNTIYF. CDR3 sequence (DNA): TGTGCCATCAGTGAGTGGGGTAACACCATATATTTT.

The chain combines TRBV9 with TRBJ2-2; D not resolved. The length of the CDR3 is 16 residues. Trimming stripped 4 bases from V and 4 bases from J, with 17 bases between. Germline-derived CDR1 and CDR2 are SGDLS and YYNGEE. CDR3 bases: TGTGCCAGCAGCTTCAGTGGGCTAGTTGGCACCGGGGAGCTGTTTTTT. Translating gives CASSFSGLVGTGELFF.

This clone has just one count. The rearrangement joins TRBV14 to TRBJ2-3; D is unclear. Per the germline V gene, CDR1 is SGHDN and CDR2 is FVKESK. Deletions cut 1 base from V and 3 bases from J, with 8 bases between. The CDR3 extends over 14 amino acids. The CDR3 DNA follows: TGTGCCAGCAGCCAAGCATTTGGGACAGATACGCAGTATTTT. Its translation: CASSQAFGTDTQYF.